Below are 14 T cell receptor beta chains sequenced from a single sample in a study of T cells in Graves' hyperthyroidism and ophthalmopathy. Amplified TCR beta CDR3 regions derived from RNA transcripts. HTBI primers were the set used in a first-round RT-PCR of the TCR CDR3. Using its own MiXCR run on the multiplex PCR reads, TCRdb lists one record per CDR3 protein. The data hold about 130,000 distinct CDR3 sequences, with approximately 20% observed a single time. Sample: blood. Receptor source: a woman in her forties or fifties with Graves' hyperthyroidism that later progressed to Graves' ophthalmopathy.

V gene TRBV6-4 combines with J gene TRBJ2-3; 9 bases match TRBD2. There are 15 residues in the CDR3. Trimming took 4 bases from V and 0 from J; bases not matched to a gene: 2. CDR1 is MRHNA and CDR2 is SNTAGT in the germline V gene. The CDR3 region is CASSATSGSTDTQYF. The CDR3 DNA reads TGTGCCAGCAGTGCGACTAGCGGAAGCACAGATACGCAGTATTTT.

This clonotype has a count of ten or more. The rearrangement links TRBV5-5 to TRBJ2-7; D not certain. CDR1 is SGHKS and CDR2 is YYEKEE in the germline V gene (reference sequence). The V end lost 4 bases, the J end lost 7 bases, and 15 bases lay between the germline ends. This CDR3 has 13 residues. The CDR3: CASSPQERWEQYF. The CDR3 DNA reads as TGTGCCAGCAGCCCTCAAGAGAGATGGGAGCAGTACTTC.

In its sample, this clonotype was seen many times. The chain recombines TRBV6-5 with TRBJ2-4; 8 bases agree with TRBD1. CDR3 size: 13 residues. CDR1 MNHEY and CDR2 SVGAGI come from the germline V gene. V lost 2 bases, J lost 9 bases, and 3 bases stayed unmatched. CDR3 loop: CASSYGQGGIQYF. The CDR3 nucleotides read TGTGCCAGCAGTTACGGACAGGGTGGCATTCAGTACTTC.

This clonotype was found a few times. The chain recombines TRBV24-1 with TRBJ2-5; D tentatively fits TRBD1 or TRBD2 (5 bases each). The CDR3 runs 15 residues. Germline loops: CDR1 KGHDR, CDR2 SFDVKD. V lost 0 bases, J lost 2 bases, and 9 bases lay in between. The CDR3 DNA reads as TGTGCCACCAGTGATTTGTGGGGGTCACAAGAGACCCAGTACTTC. Residues: CATSDLWGSQETQYF.

At least ten counts were recorded for this clonotype. The chain couples TRBV2 to TRBJ1-5; the D is unclear. Germline loops: CDR1 SNHLY, CDR2 FYNNEI. CDR3 length: 17 residues. V lost 0 bases to trimming and J lost 0 bases, with 12 bases between them. For the CDR3, the DNA is TGTGCCAGCAGTGAAGCGTACCGGGTACGTAGCAATCAGCCCCAGCATTTT. It translates to CASSEAYRVRSNQPQHF.

The table lists this clonotype with many counts. This CDR3 is CASSRPGLAAAYEQYF. In DNA, the CDR3 is TGTGCCAGCAGTCGTCCGGGACTAGCGGCCGCCTACGAGCAGTACTTC. The chain uses TRBV28 and TRBJ2-7; 11 positions match TRBD2. The V segment lost 5 bases and the J segment 2 bases; nucleotides outside the gene matches: 8. Germline CDR1 MDHEN, CDR2 SYDVKM. CDR3 length equals 16 residues.

This sequence joins TRBV28 and TRBJ1-1; possible D gene TRBD1, 5 bases. There are 14 residues in the CDR3. Germline CDR1 MDHEN, CDR2 SYDVKM. Trimming took 5 bases from V and 2 from J, leaving 12 bases between them. DNA for the CDR3: TGTGCCAGCAGTAACGGGGCAGTTAACACTGAAGCTTTCTTT. Translated, it gives CASSNGAVNTEAFF.

This clonotype was picked up many times. The J gene is TRBJ2-7, the V gene TRBV28; 7 positions agree with TRBD2. V gave up 5 bases and J gave up 0 bases; unmatched junction bases: 4. The CDR3 runs 14 residues. Germline V gene lookup returns CDR1 MDHEN and CDR2 SYDVKM. The CDR3 nucleotides read TGTGCCAGCAGTGGCGGGGGAAACTCCTACGAGCAGTACTTC. Residues: CASSGGGNSYEQYF.

CDR3: CSALGRAGNEQFF. The CDR3 DNA reads TGCAGTGCTCTGGGCAGGGCGGGCAATGAGCAGTTCTTC. The chain carries TRBV20-1 and TRBJ2-1; D tentatively reads TRBD1 or TRBD2 (5 bases each). The CDR3 contains 13 residues. Germline V gene sequence: CDR1 DFQATT, CDR2 SNEGSKA (reference sequence). The V and J ends lost 5 bases and 6 bases respectively, with 14 bases between them.

In this sample, this clonotype turned up many times. The chain couples TRBV2 to TRBJ1-1; TRBD1 aligns across 7 bases. CDR3 length equals 13 residues. V gave up 7 bases and J gave up 1 base; unmatched junction bases: 3. Germline V gives CDR1 SNHLY, CDR2 FYNNEI. The CDR3 protein is CASKRDRNTEAFF. CDR3 bases: TGTGCCAGCAAACGGGACAGGAACACTGAAGCTTTCTTT.

Many counts were recorded for this clonotype. V gene TRBV18 combines with J gene TRBJ2-2, with D hard to call. Trimming shortened V by 9 bases and J by 0 bases, and 8 bases separated the two germline ends. The CDR3 is 13 residues long. The germline CDR1 and CDR2 sequences are KGHSH and LQKENI. CDR3 bases: TGTGCCAGTTCCGACCCGAACACCGGGGAGCTGTTTTTT. Protein sequence: CASSDPNTGELFF.

This clonotype was detected ten times or more. J is TRBJ2-7 and V is TRBV20-1; D perhaps matches TRBD1 (6 bases). Trimming stripped 6 bases from V and 0 bases from J, with 15 bases between. The CDR3 has 14 residues. CDR1 is DFQATT, CDR2 SNEGSKA, per germline (reference sequence). This CDR3 is CSAADSASSYEQYF. The CDR3 DNA is TGCAGTGCAGCGGACAGCGCTAGCTCCTACGAGCAGTACTTC.

This clonotype was seen many times. The chain uses TRBV6-1 and TRBJ1-5; 9 nucleotides line up with TRBD1. V lost 8 bases, J lost 7 bases, and 18 bases stayed unmatched. Germline CDR1 is MNHNS and CDR2 is SASEGT. The CDR3 runs to 17 residues. This CDR3 is CASPYGINRGRGQPQHF. The CDR3 region has the DNA TGTGCCAGCCCCTACGGGATAAACAGGGGGCGAGGGCAGCCCCAGCATTTT.

This clonotype was counted at least ten times. This sequence joins TRBV20-1 and TRBJ1-5; D call uncertain. The CDR3 runs 14 residues. CDR1 DFQATT and CDR2 SNEGSKA come from the germline V gene (reference sequence). V was clipped by 0 bases and J by 5 bases, with 11 bases between them. The CDR3 region is CSARDSDGYQPQHF. Written as DNA, the CDR3 is TGCAGTGCTAGAGACTCTGACGGGTATCAGCCCCAGCATTTT.